These 6 T cell receptor beta chains were all obtained from the same sample, sequenced in a study of cytomegalovirus exposure and HLA in healthy donors. Profiling relied on immunoSEQ multiplex PCR, and the TCRdb table lists in-frame clones only, not all of them. The sample has around 220,000 clones; 75% to 90% are singletons. Input material: PBMCs. These receptors all stem from a woman in her thirties in good health and CMV-seropositive.

The chain recombines TRBV19 with TRBJ2-7; D not resolved. Germline values: CDR1 LNHDA, CDR2 SQIVND (reference sequence). V was cut by 5 bases and J by 5 bases, with 19 bases left in between. The CDR3 has 15 amino acids. In DNA form, the CDR3 reads TGTGCCAGTAGTCAAGGCCGGGTAGAGTACGACGAGCAGTACTTC. This sequence encodes CASSQGRVEYDEQYF. The variable domain in full, with the rest retrieved from reference TRBV19 and TRBJ2-7, is DGGITQSPKYLFRKEGQNVTLSCEQNLNHDAMYWYRQDPGQGLRLIYYSQIVNDFQKGDIAEGYSVSREKKESFPLTVTSAQKNPTAFYLCASSQGRVEYDEQYFGPGTRLTVT.

This rearrangement joins TRBV27 to TRBJ2-1, with D possibly being TRBD1 (6 bases). Trimming stripped 5 bases from V and 2 bases from J, with 10 bases between. The CDR3 sequence is 14 residues long. Germline lookup yields CDR1 MNHEY and CDR2 SMNVEV (reference sequence). The CDR3 loop is CASSPGQTYNEQFF. The CDR3 nucleotides read TGTGCCAGCAGTCCGGGACAAACCTACAATGAGCAGTTCTTC.

V and J are TRBV7-6 and TRBJ1-5; maybe TRBD1 (5 bases). The germline CDR1 and CDR2 sequences are SGHVS and FNYEAQ. The CDR3 has 15 residues. V lost 1 base to trimming and J lost 6 bases, with 13 bases between them. The chain's CDR3 is CASSLEIGASQPQHF. The CDR3 region has the DNA TGTGCCAGCAGCTTAGAAATCGGGGCGTCTCAGCCCCAGCATTTT.

The CDR3 DNA follows: TGTGCCAGCAGCTTAGAACCAGCGGGAGTTCAGGATGAGCAGTTCTTC. Protein: CASSLEPAGVQDEQFF. The chain uses TRBV11-2 and TRBJ2-1, with 8 positions matching TRBD2. The CDR3 totals 16 residues. V shed 0 bases and J 8 bases; nucleotides not matched to a gene: 9. The germline gives CDR1 SGHAT, CDR2 FQNNGV.

In this sample, this clone turned up once. This chain links TRBV9 with TRBJ2-3, with D unclear. The CDR3 contains 15 residues. V lost 0 bases, J lost 0 bases, and 8 bases lay in between. Germline assignment: CDR1 SGDLS and CDR2 YYNGEE. The CDR3 region is CASSVEPSSTDTQYF. DNA for the CDR3: TGTGCCAGCAGCGTAGAACCTTCTAGCACAGATACGCAGTATTTT.

This chain connects TRBV6-5 to TRBJ2-2, with 7 bases fitting TRBD1. Unmatched junction bases numbered 2, after V lost 4 bases and J lost 0 bases. Germline CDR1 MNHEY, CDR2 SVGAGI. The CDR3 loop spans 15 amino acids. CDR3 sequence: CASSSGTANTGELFF. In nucleotides, the CDR3 is TGTGCCAGCAGTTCCGGGACAGCGAACACCGGGGAGCTGTTTTTT.